A single sample gave rise to the 25 T cell receptor beta chains below, sequenced in a study of early T cells in non-severe SARS-CoV-2 infection. In TCRdb, the 5' RACE reads were re-called with MiXCR into one record per CDR3 protein. This table holds around 80,000 distinct CDR3 sequences, 11% found once. This sample comprised whole blood, obtained at baseline. The receptors come from an adult who was a healthcare worker with PCR-confirmed SARS-CoV-2 infection or an uninfected control (not recorded which).

V usage is TRBV6-2 or TRBV6-3 and J usage is TRBJ2-1; TRBD1 might be the D (5 bases). This CDR3 comprises 13 residues. Germline loops: CDR1 MNHEY, CDR2 SVGEGT. Trimming took off 4 bases at V and 9 bases at J, with 13 bases between the two ends. The CDR3 loop is CASSFLGQGEQFF. For the CDR3, the DNA is TGTGCCAGCAGTTTTCTAGGGCAGGGTGAGCAGTTCTTC.

CDR3 DNA: TGTGCCAGCAGCCTCATCGGGACTAGCGGCACAGATACGCAGTATTTT. Protein product: CASSLIGTSGTDTQYF. The chain couples TRBV3-1 to TRBJ2-3, with 10 bases fitting TRBD2. J gave up 1 base and V 4 bases, and 5 bases lay outside the gene matches. Germline V gene sequence: CDR1 LGHDT, CDR2 YNNKEL (reference sequence). The CDR3 has 16 residues.

This clonotype was seen a handful of times. The genes are TRBV7-2 and TRBJ2-1; a weak D match, TRBD2 (5 bases). The CDR3 sequence is 13 residues long. CDR1 is SGHTA, CDR2 FQGNSA, per germline. V was cut by 1 base and J by 9 bases, with 10 bases left in between. DNA of the CDR3: TGTGCCAGCAGCTTAGAGGGAGCCGTTGAGCAGTTCTTC. Translated, it gives CASSLEGAVEQFF.

At least ten counts were recorded for this clonotype. This chain links TRBV29-1 with TRBJ2-1; D gene unclear. V was shortened by 0 bases and J by 7 bases, with 7 bases between the two germline ends. In germline, CDR1 is SQVTM, CDR2 ANQGSEA. The CDR3 has 12 residues. CDR3 nucleotide sequence: TGCAGCGTTGAAGATCCGGCTAATGAGCAGTTCTTC. Residues: CSVEDPANEQFF.

V and J are TRBV3-1 and TRBJ2-4; possibly TRBD1 or TRBD2 for D (6 bases each). Trimming pared 4 bases from V and 0 bases from J, leaving 10 bases between. From germline, CDR1 is LGHDT and CDR2 YNNKEL (reference sequence). The CDR3 sequence is 15 residues long. CDR3 region: CASSRTGAAKNIQYF. The CDR3 DNA reads as TGTGCCAGCAGCCGGACGGGGGCAGCCAAAAACATTCAGTACTTC.

V is TRBV28 and J is TRBJ2-6, with 7 positions matching TRBD2. The CDR3 sequence is 15 residues long. Germline CDR1 reads MDHEN; CDR2 reads SYDVKM. The V gene end was trimmed by 6 bases and the J gene end by 2 bases; junction bases not matched to a gene: 4. The CDR3 DNA reads as TGTGCCAGCAGCAAGCGGGGTCCTGGGGCCAACGTCCTGACTTTC. As protein: CASSKRGPGANVLTF.

The genes are TRBV7-9 and TRBJ1-1, with 8 bases that match TRBD1. This CDR3 is 16 amino acids long. Trimming took 0 bases from V and 4 from J; bases not matched to a gene: 7. Germline V lookup: CDR1 SEHNR, CDR2 FQNEAQ (reference sequence). Here the CDR3 reads CASSLAQGGGSTEAFF. In DNA form, the CDR3 reads TGTGCCAGCAGCTTAGCACAGGGGGGCGGTAGCACTGAAGCTTTCTTT. The entire variable domain, with the rest obtained from reference TRBV7-9 and TRBJ1-1, is as follows: DTGVSQNPRHKITKRGQNVTFRCDPISEHNRLYWYRQTLGQGPEFLTYFQNEAQLEKSRLLSDRFSAERPKGSFSTLEIQRTEQGDSAMYLCASSLAQGGGSTEAFFGQGTRLTVV.

This chain uses TRBV6-1 with TRBJ2-6, with a weak D call TRBD2 (6 bases). Per germline, CDR1 MNHNS and CDR2 SASEGT. The CDR3 has 18 amino acids. V lost 5 bases to trimming and J lost 0 bases, with 17 bases between them. CDR3 loop: CASSRDSHEPSGANVLTF. DNA of the CDR3: TGTGCCAGCAGTAGGGACTCACACGAACCCTCTGGGGCCAACGTCCTGACTTTC.

The J gene is TRBJ2-1, the V gene TRBV18; D unclear. This CDR3 has 13 amino acids. CDR1 and CDR2 from the germline V gene are KGHSH and LQKENI. The V end lost 3 bases, the J end lost 8 bases, and 11 bases lay between the germline ends. CDR3 DNA sequence: TGTGCCAGCTCACCGGACGGGCTGTATGAGCAGTTCTTC. It is translated as CASSPDGLYEQFF. Full variable domain (missing parts from reference TRBV18 and TRBJ2-1): NAGVMQNPRHLVRRRGQEARLRCSPMKGHSHVYWYRQLPEEGLKFMVYLQKENIIDESGMPKERFSAEFPKEGPSILRIQQVVRGDSAAYFCASSPDGLYEQFFGPGTRLTVL.

V usage is TRBV20-1 and J usage is TRBJ2-3; tentatively, D is TRBD1 or TRBD2 (6 bases each). This CDR3 has 14 residues. V shed 5 bases and J shed 1 base, with 13 bases lying between them. Germline loops: CDR1 DFQATT, CDR2 SNEGSKA (reference sequence). This CDR3 is CSARPGGRTDTQYF. DNA for the CDR3: TGCAGTGCTCGTCCCGGGGGCCGCACAGATACGCAGTATTTT.

This clonotype was seen only a few times. V is TRBV5-6 and J is TRBJ2-1; 7 bases fit TRBD1. Losses at the gene ends were 4 bases for V and 0 bases for J; bases not matched to a gene: 7. Germline V lookup: CDR1 SGHDT, CDR2 YYEEEE. The CDR3 runs to 16 residues. DNA of the CDR3: TGTGCCAGCAGCCCAACGGACAGGAGCTCCTACAATGAGCAGTTCTTC. Protein sequence: CASSPTDRSSYNEQFF.

This sequence joins TRBV21-1 and TRBJ1-5; the table's D call, TRBD1, has no DNA check behind it. TRBV21-1 is termed a pseudogene. This CDR3 comprises 16 residues. This CDR3 is CASSIGTGDSNQPQHF. The CDR3 DNA sequence: TGTGCCAGCAGCATAGGGACAGGGGATAGCAATCAGCCCCAGCATTTT.

The chain joins TRBV4-1 to TRBJ1-4; D uncertain. The CDR3 is 13 amino acids. Germline lookup yields CDR1 MGHRA and CDR2 YSYEKL. Between the trimmed V and J ends, which lost 3 bases and 8 bases, there was a span of 10 bases. In DNA form, the CDR3 reads TGCGCCAGCAGCCAGACCCTACGGGAAAAACTGTTTTTT. Translation: CASSQTLREKLFF.

This clonotype has only a few counts. J is TRBJ2-1 and V is TRBV29-1, with D unclear. V dropped 5 bases and J dropped 5 bases, with 4 bases sitting between them. The CDR3 length is 10 residues. Germline CDR1 SQVTM, CDR2 ANQGSEA. CDR3 nucleotides: TGCAGCGTTCTGGACAATGAGCAGTTCTTC. The encoded protein is CSVLDNEQFF.

The J gene is TRBJ1-2, the V gene TRBV11-2; TRBD1 matches at 8 bases. Trimming cost V 6 bases and J 4 bases; bases outside gene matches: 13. Germline V gene lookup returns CDR1 SGHAT and CDR2 FQNNGV. This CDR3 is 16 amino acids long. The CDR3 DNA is TGTGCCAGCAGTACATACCGGGACAGGCGAGGCTATGGCTACACCTTC. It codes for CASSTYRDRRGYGYTF.

This clonotype came up a few times. The chain links TRBV20-1 to TRBJ2-1, with 8 bases fitting TRBD2. The junction had 8 bases not matched to a gene; V was cut back by 8 bases and J by 2 bases. Germline V gives CDR1 DFQATT, CDR2 SNEGSKA (reference sequence). The CDR3 covers 14 residues. CDR3 DNA: TGCAGTCCCGTAGGGACTAGTCCCTACAATGAGCAGTTCTTC. Protein sequence: CSPVGTSPYNEQFF.

The rearrangement uses TRBV12-3 or TRBV12-4 and TRBJ1-1; D remains unclear. The CDR3 has 12 amino acids. Trimming stripped 5 bases from V and 1 base from J, with 5 bases between. The CDR3 coding sequence is TGTGCCAGCAGTATAAAGAACACTGAAGCTTTCTTT. It encodes CASSIKNTEAFF.

Concerning this clonotype: A read error may produce the germline difference seen at one junction end. The gene calls are TRBV29-1 and TRBJ1-1; a weak D match, TRBD1 (6 bases). Germline loops: CDR1 SQVTM, CDR2 ANQGSEA. This CDR3 spans 13 amino acids. The CDR3 coding sequence is TGCAGCGGCGAGAGGGCAAGGGACACTGAAGTTTTCTTT. It specifies CSGERARDTEVFF. Combining the CDR3 with reference TRBV29-1 and TRBJ1-1 gives the whole variable domain SAVISQKPSRDICQRGTSLTIQCQVDSQVTMMFWYRQQPGQSLTLIATANQGSEATYESGFVIDKFPISRPNLTFSTLTVSNMSPEDSSIYLCSGERARDTEVFFGQGTRLTVV.

This clonotype was detected once. The chain has TRBV28 and TRBJ2-7; no definite D call. CDR3 length: 12 residues. V was clipped by 2 bases and J by 6 bases, with 8 bases between them. Per germline, CDR1 MDHEN and CDR2 SYDVKM. CDR3 loop: CASSLGLGEQYF. The DNA of the CDR3 is TGTGCCAGCAGTTTAGGGCTCGGCGAGCAGTACTTC.

This clonotype occurred many times. This chain uses TRBV20-1 with TRBJ2-3; D unresolved. Looked up from germline, CDR1 is DFQATT and CDR2 is SNEGSKA (reference sequence). The CDR3 is made up of 14 amino acids. The V gene lost 0 bases and the J gene lost 3 bases, with 10 bases spanning the gap. CDR3 loop: CSARDPLVTDTQYF. The CDR3, as DNA: TGCAGTGCTAGAGATCCGCTAGTGACAGATACGCAGTATTTT.

The V gene is TRBV25-1, the J gene TRBJ1-6, with a tentative D call TRBD1 (5 bases). The CDR3 length is 14 residues. With 3 bases removed from V and 6 bases from J, the gap between germline ends came to 9 bases. Germline V gives CDR1 MGHDK, CDR2 SYGVNS. For the CDR3, the DNA is TGTGCCAGCAGTGAGTGGGGACGTAATTCACCCCTCCACTTT. It codes for CASSEWGRNSPLHF.

This clonotype was detected a few times. The rearrangement uses TRBV20-1 and TRBJ2-3; D ambiguous. V was clipped by 2 bases and J by 4 bases, with 4 bases between them. The CDR3 covers 11 residues. Germline V gene lookup returns CDR1 DFQATT and CDR2 SNEGSKA (reference sequence). CDR3 nucleotide sequence: TGCAGTGCTAGATTCCCAGATACGCAGTATTTT. This encodes CSARFPDTQYF.

The sample holds a few counts of this clonotype. The DNA of the CDR3 is TGCGCCAGCAGTCGTACCGAGACAGGGGCCTCCTACAATGAGCAGTTCTTC. Translation: CASSRTETGASYNEQFF. This chain links TRBV5-1 with TRBJ2-1, with 8 nucleotides matching TRBD1. The junction had 10 bases not matched to a gene; V was cut back by 5 bases and J by 0 bases. The CDR3 loop spans 17 amino acids. CDR1 and CDR2 (germline): SGHRS, YFSETQ.

This clonotype showed up just a few times. This chain links TRBV19 with TRBJ2-7; 7 nucleotides agree with TRBD1. The CDR3 length is 15 residues. The J segment lost 2 bases and the V segment lost 3 bases, leaving 7 bases of the junction unmatched. CDR1 LNHDA and CDR2 SQIVND come from the germline V gene (reference sequence). The CDR3 region is CASSIGQEGAYEQYF. DNA of the CDR3: TGTGCCAGTAGTATCGGACAGGAAGGGGCCTACGAGCAGTACTTC.

This clonotype was observed at least ten times. CDR3 residues: CASSSQRGGDTQYF. CDR3 nucleotides: TGTGCCAGCAGCTCCCAGCGGGGAGGTGATACGCAGTATTTT. The chain uses TRBV9 and TRBJ2-3; TRBD2 agrees at 7 bases. This CDR3 comprises 14 residues. J was trimmed by 6 bases and V by 4 bases; bases with no gene match: 8. Germline CDR1 is SGDLS and CDR2 is YYNGEE.